This paragraph reports one T cell receptor beta chain. V was clipped by 1 base and J by 3 bases, with 12 bases between them. Germline V gene lookup returns CDR1 LGHNA and CDR2 YSLEER. The CDR3 runs to 15 residues. Per the original data handling: From reference gene primer amplification, estimates of nucleated cell counts were derived. The data were produced by immunoSEQ multiplex PCR, yet TCRdb's version contains in-frame clones alone and is incomplete. V and J calls plus clone size are reproduced from that table; the DNA served to infer D and trimming. The sample carries around 170,000 clones, more than 75% recorded once. The data were obtained in a study of blood T cell repertoires in COVID-19. Whole-study context: Researchers got acute and convalescent COVID-19 samples from the United States, Italy and Spain. Sources were T cells, B-cell-depleted T cells, or PBMCs; the material itself was cDNA or gDNA.

A Seattle source enrolled patients during active infection and followed them longitudinally. This clonotype was sampled from a man aged 55 to 70 with COVID-19, enrolled during active disease. The specimen sequenced was peripheral blood. This chain joins TRBV4-3 and TRBJ1-2, with D possibly being TRBD1 (6 bases). As DNA, the CDR3 is TGCGCCAGCAGCCAAGGCGAAGGGGGTTACTATGGCTACACCTTC. This translates into CASSQGEGGYYGYTF.